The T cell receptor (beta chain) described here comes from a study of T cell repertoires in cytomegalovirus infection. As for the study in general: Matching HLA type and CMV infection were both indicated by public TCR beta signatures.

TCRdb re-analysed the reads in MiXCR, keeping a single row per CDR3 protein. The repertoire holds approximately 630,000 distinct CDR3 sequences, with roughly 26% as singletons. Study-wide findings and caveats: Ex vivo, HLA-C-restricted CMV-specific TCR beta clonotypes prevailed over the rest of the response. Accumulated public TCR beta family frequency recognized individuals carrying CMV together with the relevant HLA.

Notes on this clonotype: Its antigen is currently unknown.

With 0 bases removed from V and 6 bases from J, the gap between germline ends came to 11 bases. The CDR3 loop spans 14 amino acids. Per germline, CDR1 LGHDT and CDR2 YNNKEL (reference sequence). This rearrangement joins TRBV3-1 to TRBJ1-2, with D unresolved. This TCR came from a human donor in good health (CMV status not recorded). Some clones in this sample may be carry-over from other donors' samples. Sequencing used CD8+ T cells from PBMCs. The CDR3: CASSQDNAVHGYTF. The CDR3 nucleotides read TGTGCCAGCAGCCAAGATAATGCCGTGCATGGCTACACCTTC.